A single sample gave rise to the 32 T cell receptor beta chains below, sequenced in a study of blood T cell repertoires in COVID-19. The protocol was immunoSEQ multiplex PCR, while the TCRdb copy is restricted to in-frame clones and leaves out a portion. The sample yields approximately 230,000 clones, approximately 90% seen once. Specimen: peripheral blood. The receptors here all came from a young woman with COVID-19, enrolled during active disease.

CDR3 protein: CASSPLETGFWDEQFF. The CDR3 DNA follows: TGTGCCAGCAGCCCTCTTGAGACAGGGTTTTGGGATGAGCAGTTCTTC. The chain employs TRBV9 and TRBJ2-1, with 7 bases aligning to TRBD1. J gave up 8 bases and V 4 bases, and 15 bases lay outside the gene matches. CDR1 SGDLS and CDR2 YYNGEE come from the germline V gene. The CDR3 is made up of 16 amino acids.

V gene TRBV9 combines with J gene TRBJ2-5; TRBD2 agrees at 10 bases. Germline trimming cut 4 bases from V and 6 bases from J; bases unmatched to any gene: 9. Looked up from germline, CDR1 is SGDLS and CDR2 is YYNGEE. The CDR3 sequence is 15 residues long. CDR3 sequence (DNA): TGTGCCAGCAGCCCTCGAGCGGGAGGGCCGCAGACCCAGTACTTC. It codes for CASSPRAGGPQTQYF. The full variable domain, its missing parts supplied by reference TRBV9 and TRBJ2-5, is DSGVTQTPKHLITATGQRVTLRCSPRSGDLSVYWYQQSLDQGLQFLIQYYNGEERAKGNILERFSAQQFPDLHSELNLSSLELGDSALYFCASSPRAGGPQTQYFGPGTRLLVL.

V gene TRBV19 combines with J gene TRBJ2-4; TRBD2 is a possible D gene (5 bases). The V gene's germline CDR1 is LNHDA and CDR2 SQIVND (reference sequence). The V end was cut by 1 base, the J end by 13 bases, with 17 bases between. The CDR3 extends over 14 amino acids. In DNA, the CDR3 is TGTGCCAGTAGTATAGCTACCGTCGAGGGCCGCCAGTACTTC. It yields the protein CASSIATVEGRQYF.

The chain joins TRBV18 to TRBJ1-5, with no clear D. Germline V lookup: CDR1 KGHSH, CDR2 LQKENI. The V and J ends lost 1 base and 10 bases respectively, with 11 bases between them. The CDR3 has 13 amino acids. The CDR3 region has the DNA TGTGCCAGCTCACCACAAAACCGGGAACCCCAGCATTTT. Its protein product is CASSPQNREPQHF.

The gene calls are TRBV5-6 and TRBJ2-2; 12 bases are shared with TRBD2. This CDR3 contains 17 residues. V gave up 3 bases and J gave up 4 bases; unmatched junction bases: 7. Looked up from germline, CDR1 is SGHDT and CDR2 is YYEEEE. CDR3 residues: CASSSPGTSGSTGELFF. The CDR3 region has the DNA TGTGCCAGCAGCTCCCCGGGGACTAGCGGGTCCACCGGGGAGCTGTTTTTT.

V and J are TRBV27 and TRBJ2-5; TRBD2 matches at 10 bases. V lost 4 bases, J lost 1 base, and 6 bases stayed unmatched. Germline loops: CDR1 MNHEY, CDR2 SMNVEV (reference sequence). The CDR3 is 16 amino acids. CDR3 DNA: TGTGCCAGCAGTTCATCACGGACTAGCGGCCAAGAGACCCAGTACTTC. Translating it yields CASSSSRTSGQETQYF.

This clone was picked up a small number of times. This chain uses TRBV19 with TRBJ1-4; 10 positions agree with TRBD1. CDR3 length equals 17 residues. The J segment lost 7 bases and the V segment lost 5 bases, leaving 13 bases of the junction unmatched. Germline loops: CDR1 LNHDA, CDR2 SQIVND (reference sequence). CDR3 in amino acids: CASSLGQGRLGSEKLFF. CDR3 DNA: TGTGCCAGTAGTCTGGGACAGGGGAGACTAGGAAGTGAAAAACTGTTTTTT.

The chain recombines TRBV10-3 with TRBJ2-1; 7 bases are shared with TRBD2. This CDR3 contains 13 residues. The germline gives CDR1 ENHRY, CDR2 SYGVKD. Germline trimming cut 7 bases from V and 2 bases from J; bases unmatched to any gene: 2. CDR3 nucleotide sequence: TGTGCCATCACTAGCGGCCCCTACAATGAGCAGTTCTTC. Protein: CAITSGPYNEQFF.

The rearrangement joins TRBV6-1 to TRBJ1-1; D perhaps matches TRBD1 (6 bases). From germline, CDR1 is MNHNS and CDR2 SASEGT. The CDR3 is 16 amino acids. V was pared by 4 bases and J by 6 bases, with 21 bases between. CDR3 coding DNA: TGTGCCAGCAGTGCCGGTTCTCTAGCCAGGGGAGCTGAAGCTTTCTTT. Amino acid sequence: CASSAGSLARGAEAFF.

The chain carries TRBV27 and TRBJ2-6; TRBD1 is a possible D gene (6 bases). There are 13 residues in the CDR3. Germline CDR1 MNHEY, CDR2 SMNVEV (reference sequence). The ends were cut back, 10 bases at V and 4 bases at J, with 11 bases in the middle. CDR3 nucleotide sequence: TGTGCCACCCAGGGGTTAGGGGCCAACGTCCTGACTTTC. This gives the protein CATQGLGANVLTF.

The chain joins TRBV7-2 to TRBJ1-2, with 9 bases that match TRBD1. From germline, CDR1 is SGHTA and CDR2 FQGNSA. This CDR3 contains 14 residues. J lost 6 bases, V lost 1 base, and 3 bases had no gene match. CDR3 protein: CASSLGGTGNGYTF. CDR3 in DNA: TGTGCCAGCAGCTTAGGTGGGACAGGGAATGGCTACACCTTC.

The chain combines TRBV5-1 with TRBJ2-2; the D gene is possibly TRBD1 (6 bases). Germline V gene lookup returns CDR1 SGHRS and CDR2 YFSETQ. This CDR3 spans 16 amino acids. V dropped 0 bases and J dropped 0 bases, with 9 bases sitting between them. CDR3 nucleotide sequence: TGCGCCAGCAGCTTGGCGGGACAAGCGAACACCGGGGAGCTGTTTTTT. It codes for CASSLAGQANTGELFF.

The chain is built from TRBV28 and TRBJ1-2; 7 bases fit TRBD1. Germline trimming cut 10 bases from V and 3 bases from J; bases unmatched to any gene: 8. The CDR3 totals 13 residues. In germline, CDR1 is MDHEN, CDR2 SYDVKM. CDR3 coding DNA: TGTGCCACCTGGGACAGCGCAGACTATGGCTACACCTTC. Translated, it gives CATWDSADYGYTF.

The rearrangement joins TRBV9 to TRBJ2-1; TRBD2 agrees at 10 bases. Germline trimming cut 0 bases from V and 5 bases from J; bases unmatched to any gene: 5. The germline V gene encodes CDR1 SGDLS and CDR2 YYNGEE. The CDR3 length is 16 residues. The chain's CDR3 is CASSVGASGRDNEQFF. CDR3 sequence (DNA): TGTGCCAGCAGCGTAGGTGCTAGCGGGAGAGACAATGAGCAGTTCTTC.

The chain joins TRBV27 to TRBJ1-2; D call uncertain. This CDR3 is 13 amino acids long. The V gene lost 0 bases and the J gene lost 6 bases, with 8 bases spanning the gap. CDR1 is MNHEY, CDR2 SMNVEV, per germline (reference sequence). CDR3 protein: CASSLSTHHGYTF. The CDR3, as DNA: TGTGCCAGCAGTTTATCGACACACCATGGCTACACCTTC.

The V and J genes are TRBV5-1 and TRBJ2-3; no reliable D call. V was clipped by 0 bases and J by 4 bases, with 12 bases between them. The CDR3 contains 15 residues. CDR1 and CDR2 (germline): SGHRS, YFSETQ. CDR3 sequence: CASSLGLDTADTQYF. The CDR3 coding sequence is TGCGCCAGCAGCTTGGGGCTAGATACGGCAGATACGCAGTATTTT. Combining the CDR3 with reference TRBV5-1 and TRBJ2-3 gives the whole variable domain KAGVTQTPRYLIKTRGQQVTLSCSPISGHRSVSWYQQTPGQGLQFLFEYFSETQRNKGNFPGRFSGRQFSNSRSEMNVSTLELGDSALYLCASSLGLDTADTQYFGPGTRLTVL.

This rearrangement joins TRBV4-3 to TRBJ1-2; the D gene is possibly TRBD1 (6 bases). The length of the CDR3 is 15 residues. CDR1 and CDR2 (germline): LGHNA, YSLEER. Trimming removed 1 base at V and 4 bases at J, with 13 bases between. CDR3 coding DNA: TGCGCCAGCAGCCAAGGCGCAGGGGAGAGCTATGGCTACACCTTC. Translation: CASSQGAGESYGYTF.

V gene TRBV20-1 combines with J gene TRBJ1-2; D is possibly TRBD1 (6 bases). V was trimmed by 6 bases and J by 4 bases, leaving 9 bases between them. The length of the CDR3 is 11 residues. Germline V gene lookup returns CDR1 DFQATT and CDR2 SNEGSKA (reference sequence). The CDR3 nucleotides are TGCAGTGCAGTGACAGGCTATGGCTACACCTTC. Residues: CSAVTGYGYTF.

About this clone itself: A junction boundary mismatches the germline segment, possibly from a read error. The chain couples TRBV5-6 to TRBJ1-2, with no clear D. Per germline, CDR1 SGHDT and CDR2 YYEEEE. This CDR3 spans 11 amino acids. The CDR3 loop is CASSLGPRRSF. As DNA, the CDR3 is TGTGCCAGCAGCTTGGGGCCTAGGAGGTCCTTC.

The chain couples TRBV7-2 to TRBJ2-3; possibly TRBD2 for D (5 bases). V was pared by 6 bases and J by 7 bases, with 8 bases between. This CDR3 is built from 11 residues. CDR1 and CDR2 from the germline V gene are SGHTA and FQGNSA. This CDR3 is CASSPGNTQYF. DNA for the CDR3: TGTGCCAGCAGTCCCGGGAATACGCAGTATTTT.

CDR3 DNA: TGTGCCAGCAGTTACTCCGGGACAGGGGGCCAAGAGACCCAGTACTTC. It is translated as CASSYSGTGGQETQYF. V gene TRBV6-5 combines with J gene TRBJ2-5; TRBD1 matches 11 bases. CDR3 length: 16 amino acids. Germline assignment: CDR1 MNHEY and CDR2 SVGAGI. V shed 0 bases and J 1 base; nucleotides not matched to a gene: 1.

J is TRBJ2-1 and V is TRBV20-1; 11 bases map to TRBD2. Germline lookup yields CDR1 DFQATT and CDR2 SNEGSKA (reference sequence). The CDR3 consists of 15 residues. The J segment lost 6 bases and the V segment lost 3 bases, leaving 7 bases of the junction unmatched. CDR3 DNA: TGCAGTGCTAGTTTGCCTAGCGGGGGGTTCAATGAGCAGTTCTTC. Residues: CSASLPSGGFNEQFF.

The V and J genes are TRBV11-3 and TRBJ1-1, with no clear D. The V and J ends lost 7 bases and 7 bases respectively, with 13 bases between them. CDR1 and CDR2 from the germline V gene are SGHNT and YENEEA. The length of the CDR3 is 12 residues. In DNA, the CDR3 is TGTGCCAGCACCCCCCCCCGCGGTGAAGCTTTCTTT. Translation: CASTPPRGEAFF.

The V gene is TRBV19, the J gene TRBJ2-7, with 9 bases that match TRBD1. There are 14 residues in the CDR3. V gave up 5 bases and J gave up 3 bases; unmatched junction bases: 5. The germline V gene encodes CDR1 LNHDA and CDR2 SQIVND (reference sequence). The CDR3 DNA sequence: TGTGCCAGTAGTCCGCAGACAGGGGGCTACGAGCAGTACTTC. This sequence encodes CASSPQTGGYEQYF.

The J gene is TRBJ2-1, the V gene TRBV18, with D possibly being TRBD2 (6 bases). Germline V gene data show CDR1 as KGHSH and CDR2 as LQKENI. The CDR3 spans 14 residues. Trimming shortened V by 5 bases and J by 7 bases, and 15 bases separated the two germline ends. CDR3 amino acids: CASSTRGGVNEQFF. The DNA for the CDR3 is TGTGCCAGCTCAACTCGGGGCGGGGTAAATGAGCAGTTCTTC. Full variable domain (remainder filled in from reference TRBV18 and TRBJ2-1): NAGVMQNPRHLVRRRGQEARLRCSPMKGHSHVYWYRQLPEEGLKFMVYLQKENIIDESGMPKERFSAEFPKEGPSILRIQQVVRGDSAAYFCASSTRGGVNEQFFGPGTRLTVL.

The CDR3 DNA reads as TGTGCCAGCAGTTTTAACAGGGACTCACCCCTCCACTTT. Translated: CASSFNRDSPLHF. The V call is TRBV12-3 or TRBV12-4, the J call TRBJ1-6; D possibly corresponds to TRBD1 (6 bases). The CDR3 runs to 13 residues. V gave up 3 bases and J gave up 10 bases, with 10 bases separating them.

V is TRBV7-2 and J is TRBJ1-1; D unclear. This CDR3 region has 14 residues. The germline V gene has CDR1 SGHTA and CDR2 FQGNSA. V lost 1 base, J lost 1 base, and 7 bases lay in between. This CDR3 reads CASSLGAQNTEAFF. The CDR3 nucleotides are TGTGCCAGCAGCTTAGGGGCCCAGAACACTGAAGCTTTCTTT.

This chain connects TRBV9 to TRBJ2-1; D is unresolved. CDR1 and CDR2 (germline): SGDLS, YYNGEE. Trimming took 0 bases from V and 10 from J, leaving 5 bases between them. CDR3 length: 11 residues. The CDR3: CASSVGAEQFF. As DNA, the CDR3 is TGTGCCAGCAGCGTAGGGGCGGAGCAGTTCTTC.

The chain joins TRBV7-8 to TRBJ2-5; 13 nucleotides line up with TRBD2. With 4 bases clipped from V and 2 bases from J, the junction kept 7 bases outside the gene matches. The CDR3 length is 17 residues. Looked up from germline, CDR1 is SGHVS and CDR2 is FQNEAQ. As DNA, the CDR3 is TGTGCCAGCAGCTCGCTCGGGACTAGCGGGGTTCAAGAGACCCAGTACTTC. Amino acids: CASSSLGTSGVQETQYF.

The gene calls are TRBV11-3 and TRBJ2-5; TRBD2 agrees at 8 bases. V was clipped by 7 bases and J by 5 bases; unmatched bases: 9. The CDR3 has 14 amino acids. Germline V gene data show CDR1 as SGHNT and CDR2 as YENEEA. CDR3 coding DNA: TGTGCCAGCATGCGGGGGGCCCGGGGGGAGACCCAGTACTTC. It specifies CASMRGARGETQYF.

The CDR3 region has the DNA TGCGCCAGCAGTCAATCGAGCGAGTGGGTC. Residues: CASSQSSEWV. This rearrangement joins TRBV23-1 to TRBJ2-7, with D hard to call. TRBV23-1 is reported as an ORF; its role is uncertain. The CDR3 totals 10 residues.

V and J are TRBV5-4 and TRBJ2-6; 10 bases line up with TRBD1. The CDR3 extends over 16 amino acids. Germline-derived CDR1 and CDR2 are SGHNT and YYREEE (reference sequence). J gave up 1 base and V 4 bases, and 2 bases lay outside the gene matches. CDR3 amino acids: CASSRGQGSGANVLTF. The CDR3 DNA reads TGTGCCAGCAGCCGGGGACAGGGGTCTGGGGCCAACGTCCTGACTTTC. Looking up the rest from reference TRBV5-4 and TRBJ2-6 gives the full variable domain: ETGVTQSPTHLIKTRGQQVTLRCSSQSGHNTVSWYQQALGQGPQFIFQYYREEENGRGNFPPRFSGLQFPNYSSELNVNALELDDSALYLCASSRGQGSGANVLTFGAGSRLTVL.